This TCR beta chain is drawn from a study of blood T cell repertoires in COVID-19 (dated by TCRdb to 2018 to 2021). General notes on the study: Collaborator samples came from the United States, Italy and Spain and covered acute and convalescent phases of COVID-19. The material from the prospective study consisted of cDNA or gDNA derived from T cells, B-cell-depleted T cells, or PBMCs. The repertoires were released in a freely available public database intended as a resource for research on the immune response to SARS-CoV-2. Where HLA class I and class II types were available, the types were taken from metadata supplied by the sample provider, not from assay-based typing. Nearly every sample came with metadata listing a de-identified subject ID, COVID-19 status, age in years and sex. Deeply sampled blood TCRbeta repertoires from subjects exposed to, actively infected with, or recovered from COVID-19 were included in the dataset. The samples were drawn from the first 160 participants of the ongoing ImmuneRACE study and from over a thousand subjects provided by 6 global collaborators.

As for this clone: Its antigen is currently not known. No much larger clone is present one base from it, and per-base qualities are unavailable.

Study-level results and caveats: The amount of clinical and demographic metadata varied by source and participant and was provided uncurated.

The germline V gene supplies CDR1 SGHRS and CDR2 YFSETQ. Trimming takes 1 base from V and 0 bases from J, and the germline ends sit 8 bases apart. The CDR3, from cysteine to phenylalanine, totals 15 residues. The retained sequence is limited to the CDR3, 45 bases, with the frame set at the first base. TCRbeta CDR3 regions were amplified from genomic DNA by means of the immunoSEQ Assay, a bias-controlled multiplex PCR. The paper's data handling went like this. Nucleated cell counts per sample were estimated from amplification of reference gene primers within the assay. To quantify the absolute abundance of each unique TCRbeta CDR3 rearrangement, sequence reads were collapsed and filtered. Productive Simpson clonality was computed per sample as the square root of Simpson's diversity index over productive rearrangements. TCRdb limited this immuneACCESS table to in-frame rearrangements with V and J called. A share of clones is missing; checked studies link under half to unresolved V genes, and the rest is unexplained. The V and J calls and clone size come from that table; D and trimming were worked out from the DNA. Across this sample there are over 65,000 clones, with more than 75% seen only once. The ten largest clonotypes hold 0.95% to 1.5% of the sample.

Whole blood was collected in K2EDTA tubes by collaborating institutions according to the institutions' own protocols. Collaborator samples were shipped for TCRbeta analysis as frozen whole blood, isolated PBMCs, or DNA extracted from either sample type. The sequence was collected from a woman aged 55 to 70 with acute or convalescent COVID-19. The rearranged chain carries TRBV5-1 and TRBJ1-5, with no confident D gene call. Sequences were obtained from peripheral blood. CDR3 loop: CASSLHGNSNQPQHF. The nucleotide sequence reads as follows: TGCGCCAGCAGCTTGCACGGGAATAGCAATCAGCCCCAGCATTTT.